Following are 26 T cell receptor beta chains from one sample sequenced in a study of Ad26.COV2.S vaccination and SARS-CoV-2 variants (dated by TCRdb to the early 2020s). To prepare the library, the immunoSEQ multiplex PCR assay was applied. As stored in TCRdb, this immuneACCESS dataset retains in-frame rearrangements with V and J assigned. A fraction of the clones does not appear; measured against another copy, unresolved V genes explain less than half of the discrepancy, and the remainder lacks a known reason. Counted in this sample were approximately 500,000 clones; roughly nine tenths of them appeared once. The ten largest account for more than 10% of the sample. The sample's treatment or condition label is to be understood as: approximately 18 received Ad26.COV2.S at low or high dose, single or two shots; 5 received placebo; per-sample allocation not given. Repertoires of vaccine and placebo recipients were sequenced from samples taken on day 63 after the first injection.

The specimen comprised peripheral blood, sampled in a trial of Ad26.COV2.S vaccine versus placebo. The receptors were sampled from a person between 18 and 65 years old who received the Ad26.COV2.S COVID-19 vaccine or a placebo.

This rearrangement joins TRBV29-1 to TRBJ1-1; a weak D match, TRBD1 (5 bases). V lost 5 bases, J lost 1 base, and 11 bases lay in between. The CDR3 is made up of 13 amino acids. Germline-derived CDR1 and CDR2 are SQVTM and ANQGSEA. The CDR3 DNA reads TGCAGCGTTTACGAGGGGTCGAACACTGAAGCTTTCTTT. This gives the protein CSVYEGSNTEAFF.

The V and J genes are TRBV30 and TRBJ1-6; a weak D match, TRBD1 (6 bases). The ends were cut back, 7 bases at V and 6 bases at J, with 13 bases in the middle. Germline-derived CDR1 and CDR2 are GTSNPN and SVGIG (reference sequence). The CDR3 is 13 amino acids. The CDR3 DNA reads as TGTGCCTCCATCGGACAGTCTAATTCACCCCTCCACTTT. It yields the protein CASIGQSNSPLHF.

The chain links TRBV5-1 to TRBJ1-1, with D possibly TRBD1 on 5 matching bases. The V gene's germline CDR1 is SGHRS and CDR2 YFSETQ. Trimming pared 7 bases from V and 2 bases from J, leaving 15 bases between. This CDR3 is 14 amino acids long. CDR3 nucleotides: TGCGCCAGCCGTATGGGGGGTTCTAACACTGAAGCTTTCTTT. It is translated as CASRMGGSNTEAFF.

The gene calls are TRBV19 and TRBJ2-4; D remains unclear. This CDR3 is built from 17 residues. V shed 7 bases and J shed 0 bases, with 19 bases lying between them. From germline, CDR1 is LNHDA and CDR2 SQIVND (reference sequence). The CDR3 DNA follows: TGTGCCAGTAAGGAATGGCATCCGGAGCTAGCCAAAAACATTCAGTACTTC. Its protein product is CASKEWHPELAKNIQYF.

This chain joins TRBV27 and TRBJ2-7; 9 bases fit TRBD2. CDR3 length: 15 residues. Trimming removed 4 bases from V and 0 bases from J; junction bases left unmatched: 4. CDR1 MNHEY and CDR2 SMNVEV come from the germline V gene (reference sequence). CDR3 DNA sequence: TGTGCCAGCAGTTGGGGACTAGCAGGCTCCTACGAGCAGTACTTC. It specifies CASSWGLAGSYEQYF.

This clone was picked up a small number of times. This chain connects TRBV24-1 to TRBJ2-2; D ambiguous. V lost 4 bases and J lost 9, with 11 bases in between. Germline V gene lookup returns CDR1 KGHDR and CDR2 SFDVKD. The CDR3 has 13 amino acids. In nucleotides, the CDR3 is TGTGCCACCAGTGACCACAAATCACGGGAGCTGTTTTTT. Protein product: CATSDHKSRELFF.

This clone showed up just once. The chain employs TRBV7-2 and TRBJ2-7, with 10 nucleotides matching TRBD1. The CDR3 contains 18 residues. Germline trimming cut 5 bases from V and 2 bases from J; bases unmatched to any gene: 15. The V gene's germline CDR1 is SGHTA and CDR2 FQGNSA. Written as DNA, the CDR3 is TGTGCCAGCAGCCCCCAGACCCTCTGGACAGGGGGGCCCTACGAGCAGTACTTC. Its protein is CASSPQTLWTGGPYEQYF.

The sample holds one count of this clone. The V gene is TRBV28, the J gene TRBJ2-4; D ambiguous. Deletions cut 4 bases from V and 1 base from J, with 8 bases between. This CDR3 is 14 amino acids long. Looked up from germline, CDR1 is MDHEN and CDR2 is SYDVKM. CDR3 sequence reads: CASSSPMAKNIQYF. In nucleotides, the CDR3 is TGTGCCAGCAGTTCGCCCATGGCCAAAAACATTCAGTACTTC.

The CDR3, as DNA: TGTGCCAGCAGTGACCTTACCCAGGGCTATAAGCAGTACTTC. Amino acid sequence: CASSDLTQGYKQYF. V gene TRBV2 combines with J gene TRBJ2-7; a possible D gene is TRBD1 (5 bases). Germline CDR1 SNHLY, CDR2 FYNNEI. The V gene lost 3 bases and the J gene lost 8 bases, with 17 bases spanning the gap. This CDR3 region has 14 residues. Looking up the rest from reference TRBV2 and TRBJ2-7 gives the full variable domain: EPEVTQTPSHQVTQMGQEVILRCVPISNHLYFYWYRQILGQKVEFLVSFYNNEISEKSEIFDDQFSVERPDGSNFTLKIRSTKLEDSAMYFCASSDLTQGYKQYFGPGTRLTVT.

The chain employs TRBV7-2 and TRBJ2-7, with 7 nucleotides matching TRBD2. V was clipped by 2 bases and J by 2 bases; unmatched bases: 3. The V gene's germline CDR1 is SGHTA and CDR2 FQGNSA. This CDR3 has 14 residues. CDR3 protein: CASSLRDYPYEQYF. DNA of the CDR3: TGTGCCAGCAGCTTAAGGGACTACCCCTACGAGCAGTACTTC.

The chain joins TRBV20-1 to TRBJ1-5, with TRBD1 as a possible D gene (5 bases). V lost 5 bases, J lost 6 bases, and 17 bases lay in between. CDR1 is DFQATT and CDR2 is SNEGSKA in the germline V gene (reference sequence). The CDR3 has 14 residues. The chain's CDR3 is CSARGASFLQPQHF. The DNA for the CDR3 is TGCAGTGCTCGTGGGGCAAGTTTCCTTCAGCCCCAGCATTTT.

The rearrangement uses TRBV3-1 (or the pseudogene TRBV3-2) and TRBJ1-5; 10 bases map to TRBD1. Germline CDR1 is LGHDT and CDR2 is YNNKEL (reference sequence). The V and J ends lost 3 bases and 0 bases, in that order; junction bases with no gene match: 11. The CDR3 covers 19 residues. The CDR3 loop is CASSQDRDRGSNSNQPQHF. The CDR3 DNA is TGTGCCAGCAGCCAGGACCGGGACAGGGGTTCAAATAGCAATCAGCCCCAGCATTTT.

The chain links TRBV9 to TRBJ2-7; no firm D call. CDR3 length equals 15 residues. CDR1 and CDR2 from the germline V gene are SGDLS and YYNGEE. V was trimmed by 1 base and J by 2 bases, leaving 13 bases between them. CDR3 in amino acids: CASSVSSVGPYEQYF. Here the CDR3 DNA reads TGTGCCAGCAGCGTATCAAGCGTTGGCCCCTACGAGCAGTACTTC.

The chain links TRBV29-1 to TRBJ2-1; 13 nucleotides line up with TRBD2. The CDR3 covers 12 residues. The V gene end was trimmed by 8 bases and the J gene end by 8 bases; junction bases not matched to a gene: 3. Germline V gene lookup returns CDR1 SQVTM and CDR2 ANQGSEA. In nucleotides, the CDR3 is TGCAGCACCGGACTAGCGGGAGATGAGCAGTTCTTC. Protein: CSTGLAGDEQFF.

This CDR3 is CAWSRTSSETQYF. The CDR3 DNA sequence: TGTGCCTGGAGTCGAACTAGTTCAGAGACCCAGTACTTC. V and J are TRBV30 and TRBJ2-5; possibly TRBD2 for D (5 bases). Germline V gene data show CDR1 as GTSNPN and CDR2 as SVGIG (reference sequence). The CDR3 extends over 13 amino acids. V gave up 2 bases and J gave up 4 bases, with 11 bases separating them.

CDR3 loop: CASSLVGTSREQYF. In DNA, the CDR3 is TGTGCCAGCAGTCTAGTAGGGACATCGCGCGAGCAGTACTTC. The chain is built from TRBV28 and TRBJ2-7; tentative D call: TRBD1 (6 bases). The CDR3 consists of 14 residues. Trimming took 5 bases from V and 6 from J, leaving 17 bases between them. Germline lookup yields CDR1 MDHEN and CDR2 SYDVKM. Full variable domain (missing parts from reference TRBV28 and TRBJ2-7): DVKVTQSSRYLVKRTGEKVFLECVQDMDHENMFWYRQDPGLGLRLIYFSYDVKMKEKGDIPEGYSVSREKKERFSLILESASTNQTSMYLCASSLVGTSREQYFGPGTRLTVT.

This clone was seen more than once but under ten times. The chain carries TRBV15 and TRBJ1-1; possibly TRBD1 for D (5 bases). Trimming shortened V by 0 bases and J by 6 bases, and 14 bases separated the two germline ends. The CDR3 loop spans 15 amino acids. Germline-derived CDR1 and CDR2 are LNHNV and YYDKDF (reference sequence). The CDR3 nucleotides read TGTGCCACCAGCAGAGATGGTGAGGGGTGGTCTGAAGCTTTCTTT. This codes for CATSRDGEGWSEAFF.

This chain connects TRBV27 to TRBJ2-5; weak D call: TRBD2 (6 bases). Germline CDR1 and CDR2: MNHEY and SMNVEV (reference sequence). V lost 6 bases to trimming and J lost 5 bases, with 13 bases between them. There are 13 residues in the CDR3. CDR3 coding DNA: TGTGCCAGCAGCTCCTCAGGGAGGGAGACCCAGTACTTC. This sequence encodes CASSSSGRETQYF.

Of note for this clone: Other nucleotide sequences in the sample specify the same CDR3. The chain couples TRBV29-1 to TRBJ2-1; D perhaps matches TRBD1 (7 bases). Germline CDR1 is SQVTM and CDR2 is ANQGSEA. This CDR3 spans 13 amino acids. Deletions cut 4 bases from V and 3 bases from J, with 10 bases between. The CDR3 coding sequence is TGCAGCGTTGGGCAGGGGGGCTACAATGAGCAGTTCTTC. Protein: CSVGQGGYNEQFF.

In its sample, this clone was seen once. The rearrangement links TRBV30 to TRBJ2-5, with D unclear. Germline lookup yields CDR1 GTSNPN and CDR2 SVGIG (reference sequence). The CDR3 loop spans 12 amino acids. The V gene lost 1 base and the J gene lost 1 base, with 4 bases spanning the gap. CDR3 DNA sequence: TGTGCCTGGAGTGGGCGCCAAGAGACCCAGTACTTC. It codes for CAWSGRQETQYF.

This rearrangement joins TRBV11-3 to TRBJ2-2; D might be TRBD2 (5 bases). The CDR3 totals 16 residues. In germline, CDR1 is SGHNT, CDR2 YENEEA. The V end lost 1 base, the J end lost 3 bases, and 12 bases lay between the germline ends. DNA of the CDR3: TGTGCCAGCAGCTTAGTTGCCCCCGGGGACACCGGGGAGCTGTTTTTT. Amino acids: CASSLVAPGDTGELFF.

The chain has TRBV28 and TRBJ2-5, with unresolved D. V was cut by 2 bases and J by 4 bases, with 8 bases left in between. The germline V gene has CDR1 MDHEN and CDR2 SYDVKM. The CDR3 extends over 13 amino acids. The CDR3 nucleotides are TGTGCCAGCAGTTTAAGAGACCCAGAGACCCAGTACTTC. It specifies CASSLRDPETQYF.

The rearrangement uses TRBV19 and TRBJ1-2; TRBD1 aligns across 9 bases. The CDR3 is 15 amino acids. The junction had 8 bases not matched to a gene; V was cut back by 7 bases and J by 2 bases. Germline loops: CDR1 LNHDA, CDR2 SQIVND (reference sequence). CDR3 nucleotides: TGTGCCAGTACGTCCCGGGACAGGGCCAACTATGGCTACACCTTC. As protein: CASTSRDRANYGYTF.

The rearrangement joins TRBV11-3 to TRBJ1-1; 8 nucleotides match TRBD1. Germline loops: CDR1 SGHNT, CDR2 YENEEA. The CDR3 loop spans 13 amino acids. The trim removed 1 base at V and 6 bases at J, leaving 1 base unmatched. CDR3 in DNA: TGTGCCAGCAGCTTAGGACAGGGGTCTGAAGCTTTCTTT. Residues: CASSLGQGSEAFF.

The V and J genes are TRBV7-6 and TRBJ2-2; weak D call: TRBD1 (6 bases). Germline values: CDR1 SGHVS, CDR2 FNYEAQ. Trimming removed 1 base from V and 4 bases from J, with 10 bases in between. This CDR3 region has 15 residues. As DNA, the CDR3 is TGTGCCAGCAGCTTAGTGCGACAGGCCACCGGGGAGCTGTTTTTT. It codes for CASSLVRQATGELFF.

The chain carries TRBV19 and TRBJ2-2; a possible D gene is TRBD2 (6 bases). V was cut by 5 bases and J by 4 bases, with 17 bases left in between. Germline CDR1 LNHDA, CDR2 SQIVND (reference sequence). This CDR3 comprises 16 residues. CDR3 in DNA: TGTGCCAGTAGTGCTCTCGGCGGGATAAGCACCGGGGAGCTGTTTTTT. This translates into CASSALGGISTGELFF.